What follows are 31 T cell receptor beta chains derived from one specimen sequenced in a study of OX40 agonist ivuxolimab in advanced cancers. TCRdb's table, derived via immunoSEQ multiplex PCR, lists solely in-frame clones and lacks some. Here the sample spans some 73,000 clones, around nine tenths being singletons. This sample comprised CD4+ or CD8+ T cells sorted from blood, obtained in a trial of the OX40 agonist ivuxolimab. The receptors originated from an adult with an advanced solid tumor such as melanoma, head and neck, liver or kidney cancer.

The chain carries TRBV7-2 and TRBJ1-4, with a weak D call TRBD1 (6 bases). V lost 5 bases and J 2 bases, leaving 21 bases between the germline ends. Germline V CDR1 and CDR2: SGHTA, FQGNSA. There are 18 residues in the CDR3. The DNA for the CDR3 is TGTGCCAGCAGCCTGTCAGGGGTAGTGACTATGACTAATGAAAAACTGTTTTTT. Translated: CASSLSGVVTMTNEKLFF.

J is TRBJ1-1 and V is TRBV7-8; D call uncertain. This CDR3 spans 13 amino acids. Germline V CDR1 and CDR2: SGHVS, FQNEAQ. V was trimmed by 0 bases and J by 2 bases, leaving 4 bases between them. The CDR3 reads CASSLAANTEAFF. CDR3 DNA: TGTGCCAGCAGCTTAGCCGCTAACACTGAAGCTTTCTTT.

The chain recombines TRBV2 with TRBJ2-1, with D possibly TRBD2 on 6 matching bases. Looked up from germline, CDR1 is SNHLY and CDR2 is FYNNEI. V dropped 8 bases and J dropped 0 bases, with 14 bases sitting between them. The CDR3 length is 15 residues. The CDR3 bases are TGTGCCAGCGGGGGGATGGAAAGCTCCTACAATGAGCAGTTCTTC. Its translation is CASGGMESSYNEQFF. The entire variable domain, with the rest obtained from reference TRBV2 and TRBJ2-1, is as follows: EPEVTQTPSHQVTQMGQEVILRCVPISNHLYFYWYRQILGQKVEFLVSFYNNEISEKSEIFDDQFSVERPDGSNFTLKIRSTKLEDSAMYFCASGGMESSYNEQFFGPGTRLTVL.

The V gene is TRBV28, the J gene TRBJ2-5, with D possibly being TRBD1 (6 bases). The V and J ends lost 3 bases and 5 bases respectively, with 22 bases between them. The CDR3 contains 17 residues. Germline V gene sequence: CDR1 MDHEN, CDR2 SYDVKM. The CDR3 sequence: CASSFPTGQFFQETQYF. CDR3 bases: TGTGCCAGCAGTTTTCCCACGGGACAATTTTTCCAGGAGACCCAGTACTTC. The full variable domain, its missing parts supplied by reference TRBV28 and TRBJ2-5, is DVKVTQSSRYLVKRTGEKVFLECVQDMDHENMFWYRQDPGLGLRLIYFSYDVKMKEKGDIPEGYSVSREKKERFSLILESASTNQTSMYLCASSFPTGQFFQETQYFGPGTRLLVL.

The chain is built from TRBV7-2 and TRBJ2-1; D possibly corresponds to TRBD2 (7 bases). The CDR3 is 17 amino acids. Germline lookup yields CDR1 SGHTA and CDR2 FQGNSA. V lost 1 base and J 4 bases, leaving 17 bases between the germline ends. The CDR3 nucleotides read TGTGCCAGCAGCTTAGGTCTTGGGGGGGCGATATACAATGAGCAGTTCTTC. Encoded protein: CASSLGLGGAIYNEQFF.

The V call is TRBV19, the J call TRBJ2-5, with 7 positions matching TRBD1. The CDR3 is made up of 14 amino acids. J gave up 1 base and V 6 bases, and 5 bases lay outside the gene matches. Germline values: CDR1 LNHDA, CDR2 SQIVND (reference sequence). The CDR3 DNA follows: TGTGCCAGTAGCCTCAGACAGGGCCAAGAGACCCAGTACTTC. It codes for CASSLRQGQETQYF.

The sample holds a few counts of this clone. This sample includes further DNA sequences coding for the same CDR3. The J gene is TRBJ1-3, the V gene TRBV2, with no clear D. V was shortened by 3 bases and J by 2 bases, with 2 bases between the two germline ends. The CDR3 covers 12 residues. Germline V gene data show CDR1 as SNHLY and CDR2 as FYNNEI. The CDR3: CASSEAGNTIYF. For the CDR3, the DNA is TGTGCCAGCAGTGAGGCTGGAAACACCATATATTTT.

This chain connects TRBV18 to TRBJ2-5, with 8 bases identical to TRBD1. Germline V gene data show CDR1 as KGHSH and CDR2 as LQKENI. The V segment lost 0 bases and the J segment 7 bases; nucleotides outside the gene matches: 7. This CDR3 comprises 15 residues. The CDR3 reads CASSPPWAGTGTQYF. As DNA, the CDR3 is TGTGCCAGCTCACCACCTTGGGCAGGGACAGGGACCCAGTACTTC. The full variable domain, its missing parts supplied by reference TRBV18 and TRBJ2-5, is NAGVMQNPRHLVRRRGQEARLRCSPMKGHSHVYWYRQLPEEGLKFMVYLQKENIIDESGMPKERFSAEFPKEGPSILRIQQVVRGDSAAYFCASSPPWAGTGTQYFGPGTRLLVL.

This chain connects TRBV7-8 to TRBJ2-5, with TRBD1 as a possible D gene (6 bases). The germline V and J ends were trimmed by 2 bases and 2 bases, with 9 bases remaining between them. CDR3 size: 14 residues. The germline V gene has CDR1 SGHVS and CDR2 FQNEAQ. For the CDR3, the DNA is TGTGCCAGCAGCTTAAAGGGGGTACAAGAGACCCAGTACTTC. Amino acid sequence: CASSLKGVQETQYF.

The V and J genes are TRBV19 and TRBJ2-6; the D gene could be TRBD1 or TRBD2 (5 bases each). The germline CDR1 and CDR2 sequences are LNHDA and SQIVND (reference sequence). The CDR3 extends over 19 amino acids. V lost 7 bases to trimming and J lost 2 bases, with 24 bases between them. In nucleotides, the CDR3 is TGTGCCAGTACCTACTGGTCTGGGACCTCGGCTACTGGGGCCAACGTCCTGACTTTC. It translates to CASTYWSGTSATGANVLTF.

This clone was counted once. The CDR3 DNA reads as TGTGCCTGGGGTGGGTATGGCAATCAGCCCCAGCATTTT. Encoded protein: CAWGGYGNQPQHF. The gene calls are TRBV28 and TRBJ1-5; D remains ambiguous. Germline CDR1 and CDR2: MDHEN and SYDVKM. The V end lost 11 bases, the J end lost 2 bases, and 13 bases lay between the germline ends. The CDR3 contains 13 residues.

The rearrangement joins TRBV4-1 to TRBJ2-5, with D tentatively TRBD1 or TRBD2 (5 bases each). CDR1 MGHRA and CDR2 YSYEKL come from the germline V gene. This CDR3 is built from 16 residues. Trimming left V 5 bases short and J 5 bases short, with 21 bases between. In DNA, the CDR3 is TGCGCCAGCAGCATAAGAGGGAACAGGAGGTGGGAGACCCAGTACTTC. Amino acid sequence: CASSIRGNRRWETQYF.

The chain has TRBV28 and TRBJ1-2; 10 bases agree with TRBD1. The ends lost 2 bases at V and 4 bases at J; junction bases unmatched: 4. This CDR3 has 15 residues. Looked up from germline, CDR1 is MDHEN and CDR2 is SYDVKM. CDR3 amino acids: CASSLRTGGSYGYTF. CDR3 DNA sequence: TGTGCCAGCAGTTTACGGACAGGGGGTAGCTATGGCTACACCTTC.

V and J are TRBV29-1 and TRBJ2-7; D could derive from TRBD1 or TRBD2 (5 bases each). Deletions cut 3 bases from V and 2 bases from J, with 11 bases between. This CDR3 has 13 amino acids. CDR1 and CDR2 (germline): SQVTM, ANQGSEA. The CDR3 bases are TGCAGCGTTGATGAAGAGGGGACCTACGAGCAGTACTTC. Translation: CSVDEEGTYEQYF.

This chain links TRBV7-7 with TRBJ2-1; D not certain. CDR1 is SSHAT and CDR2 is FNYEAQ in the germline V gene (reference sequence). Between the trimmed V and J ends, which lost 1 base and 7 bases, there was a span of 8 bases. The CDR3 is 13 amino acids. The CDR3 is CASSLDFRNEQFF. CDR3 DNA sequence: TGTGCCAGCAGCTTAGATTTTAGGAATGAGCAGTTCTTC.

As DNA, the CDR3 is TGTGCCAGTAAGGGACTAGCGGAGAACAATGAGCAGTTCTTC. It specifies CASKGLAENNEQFF. V usage is TRBV19 and J usage is TRBJ2-1, with TRBD2 identical over 11 bases. Germline CDR1 and CDR2: LNHDA and SQIVND (reference sequence). The trim removed 7 bases at V and 5 bases at J, leaving 4 bases unmatched. CDR3 length: 14 amino acids.

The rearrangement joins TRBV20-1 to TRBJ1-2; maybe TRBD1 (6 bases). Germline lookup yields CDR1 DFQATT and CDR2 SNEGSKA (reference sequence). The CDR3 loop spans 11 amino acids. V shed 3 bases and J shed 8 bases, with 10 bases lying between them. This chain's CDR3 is CSASTGSGYTF. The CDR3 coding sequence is TGCAGTGCTAGTACAGGGAGCGGCTACACCTTC.

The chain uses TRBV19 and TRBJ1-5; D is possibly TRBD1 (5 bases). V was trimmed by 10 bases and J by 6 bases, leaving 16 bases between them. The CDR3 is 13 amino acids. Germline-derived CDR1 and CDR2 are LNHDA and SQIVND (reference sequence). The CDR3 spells CATQSGDGQPQHF. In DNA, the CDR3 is TGTGCCACCCAAAGTGGGGACGGTCAGCCCCAGCATTTT.

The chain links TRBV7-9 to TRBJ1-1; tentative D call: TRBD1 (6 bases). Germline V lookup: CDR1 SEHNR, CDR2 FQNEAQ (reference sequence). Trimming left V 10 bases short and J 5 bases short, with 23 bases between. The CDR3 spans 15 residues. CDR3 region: CAISQTGTRGTEAFF. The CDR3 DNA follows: TGTGCCATCTCCCAAACCGGGACACGGGGGACTGAAGCTTTCTTT. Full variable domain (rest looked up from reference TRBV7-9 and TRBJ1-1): DTGVSQNPRHKITKRGQNVTFRCDPISEHNRLYWYRQTLGQGPEFLTYFQNEAQLEKSRLLSDRFSAERPKGSFSTLEIQRTEQGDSAMYLCAISQTGTRGTEAFFGQGTRLTVV.

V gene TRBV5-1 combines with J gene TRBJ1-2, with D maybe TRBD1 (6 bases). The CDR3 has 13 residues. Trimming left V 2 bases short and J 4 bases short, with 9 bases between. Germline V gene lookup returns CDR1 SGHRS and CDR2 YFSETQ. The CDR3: CASSFDRSYGYTF. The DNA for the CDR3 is TGCGCCAGCAGCTTTGACAGGTCCTATGGCTACACCTTC.

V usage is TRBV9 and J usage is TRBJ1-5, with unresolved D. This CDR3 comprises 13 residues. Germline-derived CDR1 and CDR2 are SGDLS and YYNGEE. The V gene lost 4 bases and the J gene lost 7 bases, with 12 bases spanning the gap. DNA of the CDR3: TGTGCCAGCAGCCCGGGCGATAGACAGCCCCAGCATTTT. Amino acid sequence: CASSPGDRQPQHF.

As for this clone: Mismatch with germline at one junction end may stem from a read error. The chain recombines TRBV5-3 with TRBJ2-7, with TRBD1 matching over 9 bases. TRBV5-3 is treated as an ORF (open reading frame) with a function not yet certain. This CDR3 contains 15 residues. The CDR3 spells CASSLGGQGRNEQYF. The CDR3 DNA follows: TGTGCCAGCAGCTTGGGGGGACAGGGCAGGAACGAGCAGTACTTC.

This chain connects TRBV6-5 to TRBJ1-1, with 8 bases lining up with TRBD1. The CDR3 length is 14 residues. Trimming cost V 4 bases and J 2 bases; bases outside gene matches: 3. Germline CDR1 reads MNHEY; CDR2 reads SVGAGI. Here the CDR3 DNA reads TGTGCCAGCAGTTTCACAGGGGGTAACACTGAAGCTTTCTTT. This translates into CASSFTGGNTEAFF.

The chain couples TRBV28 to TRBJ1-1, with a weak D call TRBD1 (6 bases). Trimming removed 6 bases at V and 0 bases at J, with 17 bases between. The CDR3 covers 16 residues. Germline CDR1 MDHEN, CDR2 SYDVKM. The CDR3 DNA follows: TGTGCCAGCAGGCCACCACGGAGGGGGGTGAACACTGAAGCTTTCTTT. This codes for CASRPPRRGVNTEAFF.

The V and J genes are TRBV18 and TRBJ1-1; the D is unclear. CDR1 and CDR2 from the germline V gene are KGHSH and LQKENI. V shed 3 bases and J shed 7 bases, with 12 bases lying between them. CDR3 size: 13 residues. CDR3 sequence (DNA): TGTGCCAGCTCACCTCCGGTTGTTGGTGAAGCTTTCTTT. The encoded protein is CASSPPVVGEAFF.

The CDR3 region is CASSFQLAGGRNTDTQYF. The CDR3 nucleotides are TGTGCCAGCAGCTTTCAACTAGCGGGGGGGCGGAACACAGATACGCAGTATTTT. The chain joins TRBV5-4 to TRBJ2-3, with 13 bases that match TRBD2. This CDR3 is built from 18 residues. Germline V CDR1 and CDR2: SGHNT, YYREEE (reference sequence). V was pared by 2 bases and J by 2 bases, with 8 bases of the junction left unmatched. The entire variable domain, with the rest obtained from reference TRBV5-4 and TRBJ2-3, is as follows: ETGVTQSPTHLIKTRGQQVTLRCSSQSGHNTVSWYQQALGQGPQFIFQYYREEENGRGNFPPRFSGLQFPNYSSELNVNALELDDSALYLCASSFQLAGGRNTDTQYFGPGTRLTVL.

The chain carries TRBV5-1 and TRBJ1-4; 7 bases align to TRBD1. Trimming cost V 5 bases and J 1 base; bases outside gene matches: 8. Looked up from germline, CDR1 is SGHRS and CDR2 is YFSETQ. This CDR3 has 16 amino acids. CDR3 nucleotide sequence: TGCGCCAGCAGTCGTGACAGGGTAGAAACTAATGAAAAACTGTTTTTT. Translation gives CASSRDRVETNEKLFF.

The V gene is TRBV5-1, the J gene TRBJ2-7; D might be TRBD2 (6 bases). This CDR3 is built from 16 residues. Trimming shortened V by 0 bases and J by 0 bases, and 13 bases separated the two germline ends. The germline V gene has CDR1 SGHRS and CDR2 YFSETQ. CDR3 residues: CASSLVSGSDSYEQYF. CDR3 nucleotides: TGCGCCAGCAGCTTGGTTAGCGGTAGCGACTCCTACGAGCAGTACTTC.

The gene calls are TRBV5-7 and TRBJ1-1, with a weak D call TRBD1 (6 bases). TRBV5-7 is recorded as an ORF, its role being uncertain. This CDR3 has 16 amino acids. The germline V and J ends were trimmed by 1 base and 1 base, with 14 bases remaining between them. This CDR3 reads CASSLSRTVRNTEAFF. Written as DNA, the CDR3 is TGTGCCAGCAGCTTGTCCCGGACAGTCCGGAACACTGAAGCTTTCTTT.

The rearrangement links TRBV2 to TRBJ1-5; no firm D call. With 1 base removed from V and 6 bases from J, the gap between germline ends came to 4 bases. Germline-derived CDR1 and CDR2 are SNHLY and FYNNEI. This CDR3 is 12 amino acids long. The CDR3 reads CASSEEIQPQHF. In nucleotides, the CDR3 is TGTGCCAGCAGTGAAGAGATTCAGCCCCAGCATTTT.

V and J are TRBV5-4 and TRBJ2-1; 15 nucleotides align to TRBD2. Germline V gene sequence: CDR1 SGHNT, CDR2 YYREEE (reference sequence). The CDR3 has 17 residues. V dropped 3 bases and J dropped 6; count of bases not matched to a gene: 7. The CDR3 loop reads CASSSGLAGGPFNEQFF. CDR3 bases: TGTGCCAGCAGCTCCGGACTAGCGGGGGGGCCGTTCAATGAGCAGTTCTTC.